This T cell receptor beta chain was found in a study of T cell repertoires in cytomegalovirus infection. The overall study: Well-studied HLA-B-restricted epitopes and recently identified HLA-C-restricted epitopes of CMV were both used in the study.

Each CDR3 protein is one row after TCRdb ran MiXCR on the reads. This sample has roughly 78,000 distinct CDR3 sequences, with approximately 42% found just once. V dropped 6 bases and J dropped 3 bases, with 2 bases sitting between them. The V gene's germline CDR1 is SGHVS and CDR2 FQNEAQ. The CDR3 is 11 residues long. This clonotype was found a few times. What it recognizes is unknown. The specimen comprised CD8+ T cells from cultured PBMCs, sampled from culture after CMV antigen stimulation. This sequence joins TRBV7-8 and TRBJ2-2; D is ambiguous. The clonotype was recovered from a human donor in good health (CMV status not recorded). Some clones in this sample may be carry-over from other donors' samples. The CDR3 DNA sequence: TGTGCCAGCAGTTACACCGGGGAGCTGTTTTTT. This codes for CASSYTGELFF.